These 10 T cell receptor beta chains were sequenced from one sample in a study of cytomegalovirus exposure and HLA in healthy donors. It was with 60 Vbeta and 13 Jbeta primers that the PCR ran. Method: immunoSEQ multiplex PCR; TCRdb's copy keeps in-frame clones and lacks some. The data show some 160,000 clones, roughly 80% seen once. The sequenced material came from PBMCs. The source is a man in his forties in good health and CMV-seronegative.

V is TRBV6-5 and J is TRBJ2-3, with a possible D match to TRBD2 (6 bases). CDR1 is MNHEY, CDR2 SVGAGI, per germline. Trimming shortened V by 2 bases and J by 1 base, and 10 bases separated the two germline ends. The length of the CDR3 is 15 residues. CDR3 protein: CASSYRRLGTDTQYF. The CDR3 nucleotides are TGTGCCAGCAGTTACCGGCGACTAGGCACAGATACGCAGTATTTT.

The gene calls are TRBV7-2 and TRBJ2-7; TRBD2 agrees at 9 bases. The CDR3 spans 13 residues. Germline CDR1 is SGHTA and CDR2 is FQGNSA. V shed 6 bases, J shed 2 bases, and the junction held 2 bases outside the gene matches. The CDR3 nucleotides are TGTGCCAGCAGGATAGCGGGGGCCTACGAGCAGTACTTC. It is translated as CASRIAGAYEQYF.

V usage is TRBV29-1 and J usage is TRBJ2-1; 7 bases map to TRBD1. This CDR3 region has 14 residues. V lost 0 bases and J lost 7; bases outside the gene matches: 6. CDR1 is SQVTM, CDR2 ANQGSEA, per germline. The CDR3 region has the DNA TGCAGCGTTGAAGATGGGACAGAAGGGAATGAGCAGTTCTTC. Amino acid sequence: CSVEDGTEGNEQFF.

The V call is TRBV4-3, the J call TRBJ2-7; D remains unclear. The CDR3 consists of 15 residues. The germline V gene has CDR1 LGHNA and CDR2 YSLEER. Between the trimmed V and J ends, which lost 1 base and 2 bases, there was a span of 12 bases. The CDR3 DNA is TGCGCCAGCAGCCAAGGATTGACAACTGCCTACGAGCAGTACTTC. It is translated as CASSQGLTTAYEQYF.

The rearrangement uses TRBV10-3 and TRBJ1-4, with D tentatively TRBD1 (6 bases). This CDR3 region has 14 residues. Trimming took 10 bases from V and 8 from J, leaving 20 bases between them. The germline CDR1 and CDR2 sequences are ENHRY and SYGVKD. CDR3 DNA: TGTGCCACCAGAAAAGGGGGATCATACGAAAAACTGTTTTTT. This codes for CATRKGGSYEKLFF.

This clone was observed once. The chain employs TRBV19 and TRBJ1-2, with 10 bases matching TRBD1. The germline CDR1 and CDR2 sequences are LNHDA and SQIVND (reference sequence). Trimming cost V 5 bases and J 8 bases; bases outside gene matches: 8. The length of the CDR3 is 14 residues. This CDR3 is CASSALTGGGGYTF. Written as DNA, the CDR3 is TGTGCCAGTAGTGCACTGACAGGGGGCGGGGGCTACACCTTC.

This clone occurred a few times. The CDR3 reads CASRGTGNSNQPQHF. In nucleotides, the CDR3 is TGTGCCAGCAGGGGGACAGGGAATAGCAATCAGCCCCAGCATTTT. V is TRBV2 and J is TRBJ1-5, with 9 bases that match TRBD1. Looked up from germline, CDR1 is SNHLY and CDR2 is FYNNEI. The CDR3 loop spans 15 amino acids. After removal of 6 bases from V and 0 bases from J, the junction contained 3 bases not matched to a gene.

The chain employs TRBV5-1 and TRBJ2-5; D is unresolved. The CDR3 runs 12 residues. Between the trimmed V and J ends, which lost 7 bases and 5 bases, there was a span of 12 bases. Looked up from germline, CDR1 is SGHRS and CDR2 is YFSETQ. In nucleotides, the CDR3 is TGCGCCAGCCAGGAAGTTCGGGAGACCCAGTACTTC. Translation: CASQEVRETQYF.

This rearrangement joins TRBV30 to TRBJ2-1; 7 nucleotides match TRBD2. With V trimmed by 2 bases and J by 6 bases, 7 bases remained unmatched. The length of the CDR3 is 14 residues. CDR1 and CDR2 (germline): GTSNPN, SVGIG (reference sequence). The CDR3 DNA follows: TGTGCCTGGAGTAGACTAGCTAAATTCAATGAGCAGTTCTTC. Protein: CAWSRLAKFNEQFF.

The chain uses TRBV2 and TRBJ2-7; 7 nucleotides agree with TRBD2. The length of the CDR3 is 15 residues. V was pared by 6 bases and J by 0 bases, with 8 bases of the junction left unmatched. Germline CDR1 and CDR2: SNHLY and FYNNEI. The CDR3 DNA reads TGTGCCAGCAGGGGGGGGTCTACCGACTCCTACGAGCAGTACTTC. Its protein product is CASRGGSTDSYEQYF.